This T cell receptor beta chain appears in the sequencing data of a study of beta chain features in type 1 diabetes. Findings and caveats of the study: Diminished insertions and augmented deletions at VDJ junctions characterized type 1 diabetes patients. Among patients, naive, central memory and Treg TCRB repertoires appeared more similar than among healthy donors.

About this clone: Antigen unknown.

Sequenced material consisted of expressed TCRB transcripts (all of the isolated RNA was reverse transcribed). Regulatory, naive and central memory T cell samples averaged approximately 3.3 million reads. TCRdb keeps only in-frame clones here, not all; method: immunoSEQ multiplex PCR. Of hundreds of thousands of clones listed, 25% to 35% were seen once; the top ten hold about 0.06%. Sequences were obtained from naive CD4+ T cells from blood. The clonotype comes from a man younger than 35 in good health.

The chain's CDR3 is CASSTRGTGSSYEQYF. In DNA form, the CDR3 reads TGTGCCAGCAGCACAAGAGGGACAGGCTCTTCCTACGAGCAGTACTTC. This sequence joins TRBV7-2 and TRBJ2-7, with 8 bases aligning to TRBD1. J was trimmed by 1 base and V by 5 bases; bases with no gene match: 10. The CDR3 sequence is 16 residues long. Germline V CDR1 and CDR2: SGHTA, FQGNSA.